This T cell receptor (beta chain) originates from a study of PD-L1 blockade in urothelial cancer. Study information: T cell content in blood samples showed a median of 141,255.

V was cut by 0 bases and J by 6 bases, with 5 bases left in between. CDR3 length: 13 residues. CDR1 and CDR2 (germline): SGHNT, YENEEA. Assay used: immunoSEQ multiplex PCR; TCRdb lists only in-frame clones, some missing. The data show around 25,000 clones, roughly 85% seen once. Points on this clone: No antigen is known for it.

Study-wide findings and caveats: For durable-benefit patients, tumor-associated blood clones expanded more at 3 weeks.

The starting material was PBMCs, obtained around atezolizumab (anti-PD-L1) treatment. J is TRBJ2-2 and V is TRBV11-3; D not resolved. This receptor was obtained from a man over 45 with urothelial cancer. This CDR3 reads CASSLDLPGELFF. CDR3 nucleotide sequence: TGTGCCAGCAGCTTAGATCTCCCCGGGGAGCTGTTTTTT.